This T cell receptor (beta chain) derives from a study of a mutant IDH1 vaccine in newly diagnosed glioma. Study-level information: Vaccine dosing followed radiotherapy by 4-6 weeks, or accompanied temozolomide cycles. Earlier treatment was radiotherapy, temozolomide, or both, with most getting both.

A note on this clone: Antigen: not known.

CDR3 length: 15 amino acids. Germline CDR1 KGHSH, CDR2 LQKENI. The junction had 1 base not matched to a gene; V was cut back by 3 bases and J by 2 bases. TCRdb's copy holds only in-frame clones and misses some; the assay was immunoSEQ multiplex PCR. This sample has over 45,000 clones, with roughly 92% found just once. Regarding time point: week 35, safety follow-up. Every vaccination contained 300 ug of the mutant IDH1 20-mer peptide and was paired with topical imiquimod. The receptor was derived from a man aged 45-65 years with glioma. The J gene is TRBJ1-1, the V gene TRBV18, with 12 bases that match TRBD1. The source material was PBMCs, sampled from a glioma patient whose treatment included an IDH1 peptide vaccine. The CDR3 nucleotides read TGTGCCAGCTCACCGGGACAGGGGGCCAACACTGAAGCTTTCTTT. It is translated as CASSPGQGANTEAFF. Drawing the rest from reference TRBV18 and TRBJ1-1, the complete variable domain is NAGVMQNPRHLVRRRGQEARLRCSPMKGHSHVYWYRQLPEEGLKFMVYLQKENIIDESGMPKERFSAEFPKEGPSILRIQQVVRGDSAAYFCASSPGQGANTEAFFGQGTRLTVV.